Each of the 24 T cell receptor beta chains below was sequenced from the same sample in a study of blood T cell repertoires in COVID-19 (dated by TCRdb to between 2020 and 2021). Libraries were constructed by the immunoSEQ multiplex PCR assay. TCRdb took over this immuneACCESS table, retaining in-frame rearrangements with V and J assigned. Such tables are incomplete; in checked studies, under half of the missing clones stem from an unresolved V gene, and the remainder is unexplained. This sample is represented by around 97,000 clones; approximately 88% of them were singletons. Approximately 3.5% of the sample goes to the ten largest clones. Sequenced input: peripheral blood. The receptors derive from a woman aged 55-69 years with acute or convalescent COVID-19.

V usage is TRBV5-1 and J usage is TRBJ1-1; 9 bases are a match to TRBD1. The germline V gene has CDR1 SGHRS and CDR2 YFSETQ. Trimming took 2 bases from V and 3 from J; bases not matched to a gene: 2. CDR3 length: 14 amino acids. The CDR3 sequence: CASSLRTGDTEAFF. The DNA of the CDR3 is TGCGCCAGCAGCTTAAGGACAGGGGACACTGAAGCTTTCTTT.

CDR3 bases: TGTGCCAGCAGCGTAGGCCTAGCGGCCACCGGGGAGCTGTTTTTT. This codes for CASSVGLAATGELFF. J is TRBJ2-2 and V is TRBV9, with 7 bases matching TRBD2. The V segment lost 0 bases and the J segment 4 bases; nucleotides outside the gene matches: 3. The V gene's germline CDR1 is SGDLS and CDR2 YYNGEE. The CDR3 runs 15 residues.

This clone was observed once. The V gene is TRBV7-9, the J gene TRBJ1-2; 9 bases map to TRBD1. Germline trimming cut 1 base from V and 3 bases from J; bases unmatched to any gene: 6. Looked up from germline, CDR1 is SEHNR and CDR2 is FQNEAQ (reference sequence). This CDR3 has 16 residues. The CDR3 DNA reads as TGTGCCAGCAGCTTAGACGGGGGACAGGGTCACTATGGCTACACCTTC. The encoded protein is CASSLDGGQGHYGYTF. The full variable domain, rest sourced from reference TRBV7-9 and TRBJ1-2, is DTGVSQNPRHKITKRGQNVTFRCDPISEHNRLYWYRQTLGQGPEFLTYFQNEAQLEKSRLLSDRFSAERPKGSFSTLEIQRTEQGDSAMYLCASSLDGGQGHYGYTFGSGTRLTVV.

This chain links TRBV6-5 with TRBJ2-1, with 10 positions matching TRBD2. This CDR3 contains 15 residues. In germline, CDR1 is MNHEY, CDR2 SVGAGI. The trim removed 4 bases at V and 4 bases at J, leaving 4 bases unmatched. This CDR3 reads CASSSLAGVYNEQFF. Written as DNA, the CDR3 is TGTGCCAGCAGTTCTCTAGCGGGGGTATACAATGAGCAGTTCTTC.

The chain employs TRBV5-4 and TRBJ1-1, with D possibly matching TRBD1 (5 bases). CDR1 is SGHNT, CDR2 YYREEE, per germline (reference sequence). This CDR3 is 12 amino acids long. V lost 6 bases, J lost 5 bases, and 11 bases lay in between. The CDR3 DNA reads as TGTGCCAGCACGGGGGGTCTGACTGAAGCTTTCTTT. As protein: CASTGGLTEAFF.

This chain joins TRBV2 and TRBJ2-2; tentatively, D is TRBD2 (6 bases). This CDR3 comprises 15 residues. Deletions cut 7 bases from V and 1 base from J, with 13 bases between. Germline CDR1 is SNHLY and CDR2 is FYNNEI. This CDR3 is CASTRGSGNTGELFF. CDR3 bases: TGTGCCAGCACCCGGGGTAGCGGGAACACCGGGGAGCTGTTTTTT.

The chain couples TRBV4-2 to TRBJ2-1, with TRBD2 identical over 10 bases. This CDR3 has 18 amino acids. CDR1 LGHNA and CDR2 YNFKEQ come from the germline V gene. V lost 0 bases, J lost 1 base, and 6 bases stayed unmatched. CDR3 coding DNA: TGTGCCAGCAGCCAAGATCCTAGCGGGAGCGGGTCCTACAATGAGCAGTTCTTC. This gives the protein CASSQDPSGSGSYNEQFF.

The chain carries TRBV2 and TRBJ1-2, with 8 bases aligning to TRBD1. J gave up 5 bases and V 7 bases, and 6 bases lay outside the gene matches. Germline-derived CDR1 and CDR2 are SNHLY and FYNNEI. There are 13 residues in the CDR3. This CDR3 is CASNYGQGYGYTF. DNA for the CDR3: TGTGCCAGCAACTACGGACAGGGATATGGCTACACCTTC. Filled out from reference TRBV2 and TRBJ1-2, the complete variable domain reads EPEVTQTPSHQVTQMGQEVILRCVPISNHLYFYWYRQILGQKVEFLVSFYNNEISEKSEIFDDQFSVERPDGSNFTLKIRSTKLEDSAMYFCASNYGQGYGYTFGSGTRLTVV.

This clone was detected a few times. The chain carries TRBV6-5 and TRBJ1-1; D is unresolved. This CDR3 is 14 amino acids long. The V gene lost 6 bases and the J gene lost 1 base, with 12 bases spanning the gap. Germline CDR1 and CDR2: MNHEY and SVGAGI. The CDR3 loop is CASRSEGRNTEAFF. Written as DNA, the CDR3 is TGTGCCAGCAGGTCCGAGGGCCGGAACACTGAAGCTTTCTTT.

Worth noting for this clone: Additional DNA sequences in this sample encode the identical CDR3. This rearrangement joins TRBV5-1 to TRBJ2-2; TRBD2 aligns across 8 bases. After removal of 2 bases from V and 3 bases from J, the junction contained 3 bases not matched to a gene. Germline CDR1 reads SGHRS; CDR2 reads YFSETQ. CDR3 size: 15 residues. CDR3 sequence (DNA): TGCGCCAGCAGCTTCCCGGGAGGGTACACCGGGGAGCTGTTTTTT. Its protein product is CASSFPGGYTGELFF.

V is TRBV19 and J is TRBJ1-2, with 9 nucleotides matching TRBD1. CDR1 and CDR2 from the germline V gene are LNHDA and SQIVND (reference sequence). The V segment lost 4 bases and the J segment 3 bases; nucleotides outside the gene matches: 6. The CDR3 has 15 residues. CDR3 in DNA: TGTGCCAGTAGTACCGCGGGACAGGGATACTATGGCTACACCTTC. It codes for CASSTAGQGYYGYTF.

V gene TRBV2 combines with J gene TRBJ2-2; the match to TRBD2 covers 7 bases. Germline CDR1 reads SNHLY; CDR2 reads FYNNEI. The CDR3 runs to 16 residues. V gave up 6 bases and J gave up 2 bases; unmatched junction bases: 9. The CDR3 nucleotides read TGTGCCAGCAGAGATCGGCTAGCGGTTAACACCGGGGAGCTGTTTTTT. It is translated as CASRDRLAVNTGELFF.

CDR3 DNA sequence: TGTGCCAGCACCGGGAGGGGTCCAGATACGCAGTATTTT. Translation gives CASTGRGPDTQYF. This chain joins TRBV25-1 and TRBJ2-3; 8 positions match TRBD2. V trimming: 7 bases; J trimming: 4 bases; junction bases outside the gene matches: 4. Per germline, CDR1 MGHDK and CDR2 SYGVNS. This CDR3 is 13 amino acids long.

The chain couples TRBV4-1 to TRBJ1-4; no clear D gene. CDR1 is MGHRA, CDR2 YSYEKL, per germline. V lost 4 bases and J lost 7, with 10 bases in between. The CDR3 consists of 13 residues. The CDR3 DNA is TGCGCCAGCAGCCGCCTCTTGCGTGAAAAACTGTTTTTT. It encodes CASSRLLREKLFF.

The rearrangement joins TRBV6-5 to TRBJ2-1; D remains unclear. Germline loops: CDR1 MNHEY, CDR2 SVGAGI. Trimming left V 7 bases short and J 8 bases short, with 9 bases between. CDR3 size: 11 residues. In DNA form, the CDR3 reads TGTGCCAGCACCGACTTCGATGAGCAGTTCTTC. Amino acid sequence: CASTDFDEQFF.

The chain is built from TRBV6-1 and TRBJ1-1, with 7 bases identical to TRBD1. The V gene's germline CDR1 is MNHNS and CDR2 SASEGT. CDR3 length equals 14 residues. Trimming removed 3 bases from V and 5 bases from J; junction bases left unmatched: 6. The CDR3 DNA reads as TGTGCCAGCAGTGACCAGGGGGTCATTACTGAAGCTTTCTTT. It yields the protein CASSDQGVITEAFF.

V usage is TRBV7-8 and J usage is TRBJ2-1; 9 bases are a match to TRBD2. V shed 5 bases, J shed 5 bases, and the junction held 10 bases outside the gene matches. The CDR3 runs to 16 residues. The germline V gene encodes CDR1 SGHVS and CDR2 FQNEAQ. The CDR3 is CASSPIAGVGHNEQFF. Written as DNA, the CDR3 is TGTGCCAGCAGCCCTATAGCGGGAGTGGGGCACAATGAGCAGTTCTTC.

The V call is TRBV6-1, the J call TRBJ2-7, with 8 nucleotides matching TRBD2. Trimming cost V 3 bases and J 4 bases; bases outside gene matches: 11. The CDR3 consists of 16 residues. Germline-derived CDR1 and CDR2 are MNHNS and SASEGT. The CDR3, as DNA: TGTGCCAGCAGTGATCCCGGGAGGGCCATAGAGTACGAGCAGTACTTC. Protein sequence: CASSDPGRAIEYEQYF.

The chain has TRBV6-6 and TRBJ2-3; D not resolved. The CDR3 loop spans 14 amino acids. V lost 5 bases to trimming and J lost 1 base, with 10 bases between them. The V gene's germline CDR1 is MNHNY and CDR2 SVGAGI (reference sequence). The CDR3 DNA follows: TGTGCCAGCAGTCCAGACTCCCGCACAGATACGCAGTATTTT. This translates into CASSPDSRTDTQYF.

CDR3 bases: TGTGCCAGCAGCGAACCGACTCAGCCGACTTTCTCCTACAATGAGCAGTTCTTC. This translates into CASSEPTQPTFSYNEQFF. The chain couples TRBV7-8 to TRBJ2-1; D is unresolved. Trimming took off 5 bases at V and 0 bases at J, with 20 bases between the two ends. The CDR3 length is 18 residues. CDR1 is SGHVS, CDR2 FQNEAQ, per germline.

V usage is TRBV15 and J usage is TRBJ1-5; D possibly corresponds to TRBD1 (6 bases). The CDR3 covers 15 residues. CDR1 and CDR2 (germline): LNHNV, YYDKDF (reference sequence). Trimming took 0 bases from V and 9 from J, leaving 15 bases between them. This CDR3 is CATSREGGAISPQHF. The CDR3 DNA sequence: TGTGCCACCAGCAGAGAAGGGGGAGCAATATCGCCCCAGCATTTT.

This chain connects TRBV5-1 to TRBJ1-1; no clear D gene. V was cut by 0 bases and J by 5 bases, with 11 bases left in between. The CDR3 extends over 14 amino acids. Germline V gene sequence: CDR1 SGHRS, CDR2 YFSETQ. CDR3 protein: CASSLEAVPTEAFF. CDR3 nucleotides: TGCGCCAGCAGCTTGGAGGCGGTTCCGACTGAAGCTTTCTTT.

V gene TRBV7-9 combines with J gene TRBJ1-5, with 10 bases aligning to TRBD1. With V trimmed by 5 bases and J by 7 bases, 5 bases remained unmatched. The CDR3 is made up of 14 amino acids. In germline, CDR1 is SEHNR, CDR2 FQNEAQ (reference sequence). The CDR3 region is CASSRGQGLQPQHF. CDR3 in DNA: TGTGCCAGCAGCCGGGGACAGGGGCTGCAGCCCCAGCATTTT.

The chain combines TRBV2 with TRBJ2-3, with a weak D call TRBD1 (6 bases). Per the germline V gene, CDR1 is SNHLY and CDR2 is FYNNEI. The CDR3 covers 15 residues. V was pared by 6 bases and J by 0 bases, with 13 bases between. This CDR3 reads CASRSNRVSTDTQYF. CDR3 coding DNA: TGTGCCAGCAGGTCCAACAGGGTTAGCACAGATACGCAGTATTTT.